Shown below are 32 T cell receptor beta chains from a single sample sequenced in a study of regulatory T cells in long-lasting Graves disease. This sample's time point: persistent/refractory GD, antithyroid drugs over 5 years with positive TRAb. Researchers made the TCR library from RNA that was extracted from PBMCs. TCR beta libraries were built with iRepertoire HTBI primers and Arm-PCR of CDR3 regions. TCRdb recomputed calls from the multiplex PCR reads with MiXCR, one row per CDR3 protein. The table lists fewer than 600,000 distinct CDR3 sequences, about 20% of them singletons. The specimen comprised peripheral blood mononuclear cells (PBMCs), sampled when the disease was refractory, from a patient treated with antithyroid drugs. These receptors were taken from a female donor with Graves disease.

In this sample, this clonotype turned up many times. The CDR3 loop is CASSAVRGDTGELFF. CDR3 bases: TGTGCCAGCAGCGCCGTCAGGGGGGACACCGGGGAGCTGTTTTTT. The chain employs TRBV11-2 and TRBJ2-2, with a weak D call TRBD1 (7 bases). Per germline, CDR1 SGHAT and CDR2 FQNNGV. V lost 5 bases and J 3 bases, leaving 13 bases between the germline ends. The CDR3 spans 15 residues.

V usage is TRBV7-2 and J usage is TRBJ2-2, with D perhaps matching TRBD1 (5 bases). V was shortened by 5 bases and J by 0 bases, with 10 bases between the two germline ends. The CDR3 runs to 15 residues. Germline values: CDR1 SGHTA, CDR2 FQGNSA. CDR3 sequence: CASSQDSTNTGELFF. The CDR3 region has the DNA TGTGCCAGCAGCCAAGACAGCACGAACACCGGGGAGCTGTTTTTT. Full variable domain (remainder filled in from reference TRBV7-2 and TRBJ2-2): GAGVSQSPSNKVTEKGKDVELRCDPISGHTALYWYRQSLGQGLEFLIYFQGNSAPDKSGLPSDRFSAERTGGSVSTLTIQRTQQEDSAVYLCASSQDSTNTGELFFGEGSRLTVL.

This clonotype was detected ten times or more. The rearrangement links TRBV28 to TRBJ1-2; no clear D gene. CDR1 MDHEN and CDR2 SYDVKM come from the germline V gene. Trimming removed 6 bases at V and 4 bases at J, with 6 bases between. This CDR3 is 11 amino acids long. CDR3 coding DNA: TGTGCCAGCAGCGACTTCTATGGCTACACCTTC. Residues: CASSDFYGYTF.

This clonotype was recorded many times. The chain employs TRBV28 and TRBJ2-7, with TRBD2 matching 7 bases. Germline-derived CDR1 and CDR2 are MDHEN and SYDVKM. This CDR3 contains 14 residues. V lost 8 bases, J lost 2 bases, and 9 bases stayed unmatched. The chain's CDR3 is CASGREQDAYEQYF. In DNA form, the CDR3 reads TGTGCCAGCGGGAGGGAACAGGATGCCTACGAGCAGTACTTC.

V gene TRBV10-3 combines with J gene TRBJ1-4; D is uncertain. V was trimmed by 4 bases and J by 4 bases, leaving 7 bases between them. Germline V gene data show CDR1 as ENHRY and CDR2 as SYGVKD. The CDR3 runs 13 residues. The CDR3 loop reads CAISGRINEKLFF. Here the CDR3 DNA reads TGTGCCATCAGTGGCAGGATTAATGAAAAACTGTTTTTT.

This clonotype was observed at least ten times. The genes are TRBV28 and TRBJ2-7; TRBD2 might be the D (5 bases). There are 16 residues in the CDR3. Germline CDR1 and CDR2: MDHEN and SYDVKM. V was shortened by 6 bases and J by 1 base, with 19 bases between the two germline ends. CDR3 DNA sequence: TGTGCCAGCAGCGGTGGAACTAGAACGGGGTCCTACGAGCAGTACTTC. Translation: CASSGGTRTGSYEQYF.

The rearrangement joins TRBV10-3 to TRBJ2-1; no definite D call. Per the germline V gene, CDR1 is ENHRY and CDR2 is SYGVKD. CDR3 size: 13 residues. The V end was cut by 8 bases, the J end by 7 bases, with 15 bases between. CDR3 nucleotide sequence: TGTGCCATCTTTGGCTCCGAAGGGAATGAGCAGTTCTTC. Translation: CAIFGSEGNEQFF.

As concerns this clonotype: A much larger clone lies one base from this, so it may be a read error. V gene TRBV11-2 combines with J gene TRBJ1-2; unclear D gene. There are 15 residues in the CDR3. V was clipped by 5 bases and J by 2 bases, with 15 bases between them. Germline loops: CDR1 SGHAT, CDR2 FQNNGV. CDR3 residues: CASSAPRAWNYGYTF. As DNA, the CDR3 is TGTGCCAGCAGCGCCCCTCGTGCCTGGAACTATGGCTACACCTTC.

As concerns this clonotype: With a much larger clone just one base away, this may be a read error. The chain couples TRBV15 to TRBJ2-5, with D perhaps TRBD1 (6 bases). The CDR3 has 11 residues. Trimming removed 9 bases at V and 3 bases at J, with 8 bases between. From germline, CDR1 is LNHNV and CDR2 YYDKDF (reference sequence). The CDR3 spells CATGAEETQYF. For the CDR3, the DNA is TGTGCCACGGGGGCAGAAGAGACCCAGTACTTC.

The sample holds many counts of this clonotype. The CDR3 protein is CASSLDGMPLHF. Written as DNA, the CDR3 is TGTGCCAGCAGTTTGGATGGGATGCCCCTCCACTTT. The V and J genes are TRBV28 and TRBJ1-6; D remains ambiguous. V was cut by 3 bases and J by 13 bases, with 10 bases left in between. This CDR3 is built from 12 residues. Germline V lookup: CDR1 MDHEN, CDR2 SYDVKM. Looking up the rest from reference TRBV28 and TRBJ1-6 gives the full variable domain: DVKVTQSSRYLVKRTGEKVFLECVQDMDHENMFWYRQDPGLGLRLIYFSYDVKMKEKGDIPEGYSVSREKKERFSLILESASTNQTSMYLCASSLDGMPLHFGNGTRLTVT.

On this clonotype itself: At one end, the junction sequence differs from germline, possibly due to a read error. J is TRBJ2-7 and V is TRBV5-1; D is ambiguous. CDR1 and CDR2 from the germline V gene are SGHRS and YFSETQ. The CDR3 consists of 12 residues. CDR3 DNA sequence: TGTGCCAGCAGCTTATCCCTTGACGAGCAGTACTTC. Amino acid sequence: CASSLSLDEQYF.

This clonotype occurred a few times. This chain uses TRBV12-3 or TRBV12-4 with TRBJ1-1; D remains ambiguous. This CDR3 region has 13 residues. Trimming took off 2 bases at V and 8 bases at J, with 12 bases between the two ends. DNA for the CDR3: TGTGCCAGCAGTTTATCAGTTACGGTAGAAGCTTTCTTT. As protein: CASSLSVTVEAFF.

This clonotype was recorded a few times. This sequence joins TRBV25-1 and TRBJ1-5, with D unclear. The V and J ends lost 5 bases and 0 bases respectively, with 11 bases between them. This CDR3 has 15 amino acids. In germline, CDR1 is MGHDK, CDR2 SYGVNS. CDR3: CASSSMDGSNQPQHF. The CDR3 DNA reads TGTGCCAGCAGTTCGATGGACGGTAGCAATCAGCCCCAGCATTTT.

This clonotype was found a few times. The chain couples TRBV7-9 to TRBJ1-1; unclear D gene. Looked up from germline, CDR1 is SEHNR and CDR2 is FQNEAQ (reference sequence). Deletions cut 1 base from V and 1 base from J, with 10 bases between. This CDR3 region has 15 residues. CDR3 amino acids: CASSLDKGGNTEAFF. The CDR3 nucleotides read TGTGCCAGCAGCTTAGATAAGGGAGGGAACACTGAAGCTTTCTTT.

Points on this clonotype: A much bigger clone sits one base away, suggesting this may be a read error. This chain links TRBV19 with TRBJ1-1; a possible D gene is TRBD1 (5 bases). The germline V gene encodes CDR1 LNHDA and CDR2 SQIVND (reference sequence). The length of the CDR3 is 12 residues. Between the trimmed V and J ends, which lost 1 base and 6 bases, there was a span of 6 bases. The CDR3 region has the DNA TGTGCCAGTAGTATAGCAGGGTCTGAAGCTTTCTTT. This encodes CASSIAGSEAFF.

The chain carries TRBV12-3 or TRBV12-4 and TRBJ2-1; 8 bases line up with TRBD2. The ends lost 6 bases at V and 3 bases at J; junction bases unmatched: 10. The CDR3 is made up of 16 amino acids. CDR3 nucleotide sequence: TGTGCCAGCAGCCCCCTCGGGCGGGAGGACTACAATGAGCAGTTCTTC. Translated: CASSPLGREDYNEQFF.

The chain combines TRBV7-2 with TRBJ2-7; TRBD2 matches 9 bases. The germline CDR1 and CDR2 sequences are SGHTA and FQGNSA. V shed 0 bases, J shed 3 bases, and the junction held 6 bases outside the gene matches. This CDR3 comprises 16 residues. CDR3 residues: CASSLALAGEGYEQYF. DNA for the CDR3: TGTGCCAGCAGCTTAGCCTTAGCGGGAGAGGGCTACGAGCAGTACTTC.

This clonotype was seen a handful of times. The CDR3 coding sequence is TGTGCCAGTAGTATTCGGACGGACGGCTACACCTTC. It yields the protein CASSIRTDGYTF. The chain couples TRBV19 to TRBJ1-2, with D hard to call. The V and J ends lost 3 bases and 8 bases respectively, with 10 bases between them. The CDR3 has 12 residues. Germline V gives CDR1 LNHDA, CDR2 SQIVND (reference sequence).

In its sample, this clonotype was seen a few times. The rearrangement uses TRBV18 and TRBJ1-4; a possible D gene is TRBD1 (6 bases). V gave up 3 bases and J gave up 7 bases, with 15 bases separating them. The CDR3 has 15 residues. Looked up from germline, CDR1 is KGHSH and CDR2 is LQKENI. The CDR3 nucleotides read TGTGCCAGCTCACCTCCGGGACATCGGGTTGAAAAACTGTTTTTT. This encodes CASSPPGHRVEKLFF. Using reference TRBV18 and TRBJ1-4 for the parts outside the CDR3, the full variable domain is NAGVMQNPRHLVRRRGQEARLRCSPMKGHSHVYWYRQLPEEGLKFMVYLQKENIIDESGMPKERFSAEFPKEGPSILRIQQVVRGDSAAYFCASSPPGHRVEKLFFGSGTQLSVL.

The chain uses TRBV29-1 and TRBJ2-3; TRBD2 agrees at 8 bases. Trimming removed 4 bases from V and 0 bases from J; junction bases left unmatched: 6. Looked up from germline, CDR1 is SQVTM and CDR2 is ANQGSEA. This CDR3 comprises 15 residues. CDR3 in amino acids: CSVAKLAASTDTQYF. As DNA, the CDR3 is TGCAGCGTTGCCAAACTAGCGGCAAGCACAGATACGCAGTATTTT.

The chain joins TRBV10-3 to TRBJ1-4; the match to TRBD1 covers 7 bases. The CDR3 is 15 amino acids. Germline assignment: CDR1 ENHRY and CDR2 SYGVKD. V lost 8 bases, J lost 0 bases, and 6 bases stayed unmatched. The CDR3 sequence: CAIGGQLATNEKLFF. CDR3 coding DNA: TGTGCCATCGGGGGACAGCTTGCAACTAATGAAAAACTGTTTTTT.

In this sample, this clonotype turned up many times. V and J are TRBV20-1 and TRBJ1-4, with 11 bases aligning to TRBD1. This CDR3 is 14 amino acids long. Unmatched junction bases numbered 8, after V lost 6 bases and J lost 8 bases. Looked up from germline, CDR1 is DFQATT and CDR2 is SNEGSKA (reference sequence). CDR3 nucleotide sequence: TGCAGTGCCACCCGCGGGACAGGGGGAGAAAAACTGTTTTTT. Its protein is CSATRGTGGEKLFF.

This clonotype was found many times. The chain couples TRBV29-1 to TRBJ2-5; 8 bases align to TRBD2. The length of the CDR3 is 13 residues. V was clipped by 5 bases and J by 4 bases; unmatched bases: 6. In germline, CDR1 is SQVTM, CDR2 ANQGSEA. DNA of the CDR3: TGCAGCGTTCCGGCGGGGGGCGCAGAGACCCAGTACTTC. Residues: CSVPAGGAETQYF. Looking up the rest from reference TRBV29-1 and TRBJ2-5 gives the full variable domain: SAVISQKPSRDICQRGTSLTIQCQVDSQVTMMFWYRQQPGQSLTLIATANQGSEATYESGFVIDKFPISRPNLTFSTLTVSNMSPEDSSIYLCSVPAGGAETQYFGPGTRLLVL.

This clonotype has at least ten counts. V usage is TRBV27 and J usage is TRBJ1-1, with unresolved D. V was clipped by 5 bases and J by 6 bases, with 13 bases between them. CDR3 length: 13 amino acids. Germline V gives CDR1 MNHEY, CDR2 SMNVEV (reference sequence). The CDR3 DNA reads TGTGCCAGCAGTCCTACAGTTCGCGCTGAAGCTTTCTTT. Amino acids: CASSPTVRAEAFF.

This clonotype was detected only a few times. The chain recombines TRBV6-1 with TRBJ2-6, with D perhaps given as TRBD1 or TRBD2 (6 bases each). Deletions cut 6 bases from V and 0 bases from J, with 18 bases between. The CDR3 loop spans 18 amino acids. Looked up from germline, CDR1 is MNHNS and CDR2 is SASEGT. The CDR3, as DNA: TGTGCCAGCAGAGCCGACACGGGGGCAAGCTCTGGGGCCAACGTCCTGACTTTC. This codes for CASRADTGASSGANVLTF.

This clonotype was picked up a small number of times. The V and J genes are TRBV7-9 and TRBJ2-7; TRBD1 is a possible D gene (5 bases). CDR3 length: 16 residues. Germline V gene sequence: CDR1 SEHNR, CDR2 FQNEAQ (reference sequence). The ends were cut back, 1 base at V and 1 base at J, with 14 bases in the middle. CDR3 amino acids: CASSLVVGAPSYEQYF. CDR3 nucleotide sequence: TGTGCCAGCAGCTTAGTGGTAGGGGCACCTTCCTACGAGCAGTACTTC.

This clonotype was detected many times. This chain joins TRBV28 and TRBJ2-5; no clear D. Between the trimmed V and J ends, which lost 3 bases and 2 bases, there was a span of 7 bases. CDR3 length: 13 amino acids. Germline values: CDR1 MDHEN, CDR2 SYDVKM. This CDR3 reads CASSLQQQETQYF. The CDR3 DNA reads TGTGCCAGCAGTTTGCAACAGCAAGAGACCCAGTACTTC.

This clonotype has at least ten counts. The V gene is TRBV20-1, the J gene TRBJ1-1, with TRBD1 matching 11 bases. Looked up from germline, CDR1 is DFQATT and CDR2 is SNEGSKA (reference sequence). The trim removed 5 bases at V and 4 bases at J, leaving 3 bases unmatched. This CDR3 is 13 amino acids long. CDR3 loop: CSAGGQGVTEAFF. In nucleotides, the CDR3 is TGCAGTGCTGGGGGACAGGGGGTCACTGAAGCTTTCTTT.

This clonotype occurred once. The chain has TRBV27 and TRBJ2-2; D is tentatively TRBD1 or TRBD2 (6 bases each). The CDR3 consists of 15 residues. CDR1 is MNHEY, CDR2 SMNVEV, per germline (reference sequence). V dropped 0 bases and J dropped 7 bases, with 12 bases sitting between them. The CDR3 coding sequence is TGTGCCAGCAGTTTATCGTCCGGGGGCGGCGGGGAGCTGTTTTTT. This translates into CASSLSSGGGGELFF.

This clonotype was seen ten or more times. This chain joins TRBV2 and TRBJ1-2; 9 bases line up with TRBD1. The CDR3 spans 17 residues. Germline CDR1 is SNHLY and CDR2 is FYNNEI. V gave up 5 bases and J gave up 3 bases; unmatched junction bases: 13. The CDR3 DNA sequence: TGTGCCAGCAGTAGTCGGACAGGGGTATTTTTTGACTATGGCTACACCTTC. This gives the protein CASSSRTGVFFDYGYTF. Full variable domain (missing parts from reference TRBV2 and TRBJ1-2): EPEVTQTPSHQVTQMGQEVILRCVPISNHLYFYWYRQILGQKVEFLVSFYNNEISEKSEIFDDQFSVERPDGSNFTLKIRSTKLEDSAMYFCASSSRTGVFFDYGYTFGSGTRLTVV.

This clonotype turned up a few times. The V and J genes are TRBV6-1 and TRBJ2-2; a possible D gene is TRBD2 (5 bases). Germline-derived CDR1 and CDR2 are MNHNS and SASEGT. This CDR3 has 14 amino acids. Trimming removed 8 bases at V and 6 bases at J, with 16 bases between. CDR3 in DNA: TGTGCCAGCCTCCCCCCCCGGGGTTCCGGGGAGCTGTTTTTT. It codes for CASLPPRGSGELFF.

The sample holds many counts of this clonotype. CDR3 nucleotides: TGTGCCAGCAGTTGGCGGGAAGGGCCCCAGCATTTT. Translating it yields CASSWREGPQHF. The chain has TRBV12-3 or TRBV12-4 and TRBJ1-5; D unresolved. CDR3 length: 12 residues. Trimming stripped 4 bases from V and 9 bases from J, with 10 bases between.